This is a list of T cell receptor beta chains from one sample in a study of cytomegalovirus exposure and HLA in healthy donors. Clones were read by immunoSEQ multiplex PCR, and TCRdb kept only the in-frame ones, dropping some. The sample consists of 150,000 to 200,000 clones, 70% to 80% of them appearing once. Sequences were obtained from PBMCs. All receptors come from a young man in good health and CMV-seronegative. CDR3s include the opening cysteine and the closing phenylalanine or tryptophan. A D gene is named only where the DNA matches it firmly. Clone size is stated in some rows and not others, as once, few, many or a class when expanded.

clone_size,d_call,v_call,cdr3_length,j_call,cdr3_nt,cdr3_aa
NA,NA,TRBV28,13,TRBJ1-2,TGTGCCAGCAGTTTTGTAGAGCCAACGGGCTACACCTTC,CASSFVEPTGYTF
few,NA,TRBV6-5,15,TRBJ2-5,TGTGCCAGCAGACCCAGGGGTCCCATACCCCCGACCCAGTACTTC,CASRPRGPIPPTQYF
NA,NA,TRBV7-9,14,TRBJ2-7,TGTGCCAGCAGCTCTACGACAAGGCTGGGCGAGCAGTACTTC,CASSSTTRLGEQYF
few,TRBD1,TRBV6-5,14,TRBJ1-2,TGTGCCAGCAGTCCTACAGGGGCCCACTATGGCTACACCTTC,CASSPTGAHYGYTF
NA,TRBD1,TRBV15,15,TRBJ2-1,TGTGCCACCAGCCCCCTGGGGACAGGCTACAATGAGCAGTTCTTC,CATSPLGTGYNEQFF
NA,NA,TRBV5-6,13,TRBJ2-1,TGTGCCAGCAGCCACGCCGACAACAATGAGCAGTTCTTC,CASSHADNNEQFF
few,TRBD2,TRBV27,19,TRBJ2-1,TGTGCCAGCAGTGTAACACTCGGGACTAGCGGGAGACTATACAATGAGCAGTTCTTC,CASSVTLGTSGRLYNEQFF
NA,NA,TRBV29-1,12,TRBJ2-5,TGCAGCGTTGCGGCGGGCCCCGAGACCCAGTACTTC,CSVAAGPETQYF
few,TRBD1,TRBV5-4,14,TRBJ2-4,TGTGCCAGCAGCCTGACAGGGTTGAGGGACATTCAGTACTTC,CASSLTGLRDIQYF
once,TRBD2,TRBV10-3,14,TRBJ2-1,TGTGCCATCAGTGAGGGACTAGCCCACGGAGAGCAGTTCTTC,CAISEGLAHGEQFF
NA,TRBD1,TRBV14,18,TRBJ1-5,TGTGCCAGCAGTACCCGGGACAGGGGCAACTATAGCAATCAGCCCCAGCATTTT,CASSTRDRGNYSNQPQHF
NA,NA,TRBV27,15,TRBJ2-5,TGTGCCAGCAGTTTATACGGACAGTACCAAGAGACCCAGTACTTC,CASSLYGQYQETQYF
NA,TRBD1,TRBV6-6,15,TRBJ1-2,TGTGCCAGTGAACGCCGGGACAGGGGGGACTATGGCTACACCTTC,CASERRDRGDYGYTF